What follows are 6 T cell receptor beta chains derived from one specimen sequenced in a study of shared T cell receptors in the human thymus. Sequencing used immunoSEQ multiplex PCR; TCRdb keeps in-frame clones, though not all of them. The sample lists 700,000 or so clones; around 85% were seen once. This sample was also put to use in a study of human thymus T cells.

The sample consisted of thymocytes. Receptors originate from a girl less than two years old with a congenital heart defect.

The V and J genes are TRBV4-2 and TRBJ1-2; the D gene is possibly TRBD1 (5 bases). V was cut by 0 bases and J by 5 bases, with 19 bases left in between. Per the germline V gene, CDR1 is LGHNA and CDR2 is YNFKEQ. The CDR3 has 17 residues. The CDR3 DNA reads as TGTGCCAGCAGCCAAGAAACGGGACTGCCGATAGAGTATGGCTACACCTTC. Its translation is CASSQETGLPIEYGYTF.

This rearrangement joins TRBV20-1 to TRBJ1-2; a possible D gene is TRBD1 (6 bases). Trimming left V 7 bases short and J 0 bases short, with 6 bases between. Germline V gene sequence: CDR1 DFQATT, CDR2 SNEGSKA (reference sequence). The CDR3 runs 11 residues. The CDR3 region has the DNA TGCAGTGACAGGGCTAACTATGGCTACACCTTC. This sequence encodes CSDRANYGYTF.

CDR3 in DNA: TGTGCCAGCAGCCAAGTCCCGGGGGGCTACACCTTC. Protein sequence: CASSQVPGGYTF. V and J are TRBV14 and TRBJ1-2; D uncertain. V lost 1 base, J lost 8 bases, and 8 bases lay in between. The V gene's germline CDR1 is SGHDN and CDR2 FVKESK. CDR3 size: 12 residues.

The rearrangement joins TRBV7-2 to TRBJ1-2; D might be TRBD1 (5 bases). The CDR3 extends over 14 amino acids. V was cut by 5 bases and J by 3 bases, with 13 bases left in between. Germline values: CDR1 SGHTA, CDR2 FQGNSA. CDR3 amino acids: CASSKQTADYGYTF. The CDR3, as DNA: TGTGCCAGCAGCAAACAGACAGCAGACTATGGCTACACCTTC.

The chain is built from TRBV5-1 and TRBJ2-4, with 15 nucleotides matching TRBD2. After removal of 4 bases from V and 0 bases from J, the junction contained 11 bases not matched to a gene. CDR1 and CDR2 from the germline V gene are SGHRS and YFSETQ. The CDR3 length is 20 residues. The CDR3 protein is CASSLIPGLAGGLAKNIQYF. In DNA form, the CDR3 reads TGCGCCAGCAGCCTTATCCCGGGACTAGCGGGGGGACTAGCCAAAAACATTCAGTACTTC.

V usage is TRBV4-1 and J usage is TRBJ2-2, with D perhaps TRBD2 (6 bases). CDR3 length: 12 residues. Germline CDR1 reads MGHRA; CDR2 reads YSYEKL. V lost 4 bases and J 8 bases, leaving 8 bases between the germline ends. The CDR3 spells CASSLAVGELFF. The CDR3 DNA sequence: TGCGCCAGCAGCCTAGCGGTAGGGGAGCTGTTTTTT.